This record concerns one T cell receptor beta chain sequence. No cognate antigen has been identified for it. No per-base quality is available; no much larger clone lies one base away. A MiSeq instrument was used for deep resolution sequencing, which targeted depths ranging from 1 in 1 million up to 1 in 200,000 T cells, with coverage averaging 10x for each clonotype. TCR beta libraries were generated with the immunoSEQ hsTCRB Kit. On the authors' methods: The data were analyzed with ImmunoSEQ Analyzer and ImmunoSEQ Data Assistant, and V, D and J gene assignments followed IMGT definitions. Clonality was computed as one minus normalized Shannon entropy of productive rearrangement frequencies, ranging from 0 to 1. Only overrepresented clonotypes making up at least 0.05% of each patient's repertoire were included in the public clonotype analysis. Thirteen repertoires from age-matched healthy donors, obtained from immuneACCESS, served as clonality controls. The table comes from immuneACCESS by way of TCRdb, which keeps in-frame sequences with V and J called. Part of the clones is missing from these tables; in studies checked, under half for an unresolved V gene and the rest for unknown reasons. V and J calls plus clone size are reproduced from that table; the DNA served to infer D and trimming. The sample data list hundreds of thousands of clones, and roughly three quarters of these were observed just once. 5.5% to 7% of the sample lies in the top ten.

The data are from a study of cytotoxic CD8 clonotypes in ibrutinib-treated CLL (dated by TCRdb to the early 2020s). Background for the entire study: The cohort included roughly 15 treatment-naive and roughly ten relapsed/refractory patients; 17 to 18 were IGHV unmutated. Responses were partial in roughly 24 patients and complete in 2; after median about 70 months follow-up, about 14 stayed in remission and 12 progressed. The response samples were drawn at a median of approximately 11 months into treatment, with a range of roughly 6 to 40 months. An average of approximately 260,000 productive templates and around 100,000 productive rearrangements was obtained per sample. Of the 70 to 100 people in the trial, 26 had longitudinal samples available. Cryopreserved peripheral blood mononuclear cells were collected at three points: before therapy, at response, and at either sustained remission or disease progression. Every remission and progressive disease sample was obtained while ibrutinib was still being received by the patients.

The CDR1 and CDR2 encoded by the germline V gene are SGHTA and FQGNSA. The V end loses 6 bases and the J end loses 7 bases, and a stretch of 22 bases separates them. There are 17 amino acids in the CDR3, from cysteine to phenylalanine inclusive. The CDR3 DNA has 51 bases and is translated from base 1. What the research found in general, with its limitations: Lymph node repertoires were not examined, and the timing of sampling was not matched between patients in sustained remission and those whose disease progressed. Public clonotypes were rare and either shrank or stayed stable during treatment, and the rise in clonality at ibrutinib response reflected expansion of private clonotypes. At ibrutinib response clonality went up, during sustained remission it held steady, and at progression it dropped back toward baseline. At baseline, clonality was higher than in age-matched healthy donors and showed a strong correlation with circulating CD8+ T-cell counts.

The sample's time point label, decoded: about eleven months on ibrutinib. For TCR beta library preparation, 1.5 to 2 micrograms of genomic DNA was extracted from cryopreserved PBMCs. Longitudinal blood samples from CLL patients receiving ibrutinib monotherapy were subjected to high-throughput TCR beta sequencing. The patients took part in an open-label, single-center phase 2 trial of ibrutinib monotherapy. This sequence was found in a human donor with chronic lymphocytic leukemia. The sequence links TRBV7-2 to TRBJ1-6; the D segment could be TRBD1, given 6 matching bases. The source was PBMCs, collected after 12 months of ibrutinib treatment. The DNA sequence is TGTGCCAGCAGGATTCCTGGACAGACGGGGAAGAATTCACCCCTCCACTTT. It is translated as CASRIPGQTGKNSPLHF.